This T cell receptor (beta chain) was retrieved from a study of T cell responses to AZD1222 COVID-19 vaccine (dated by TCRdb to the early 2020s). Context from the whole study: TCR sequencing was performed for roughly 250 trial participants, of whom some 200 were given two doses of AZD1222 and approximately 25 were given two doses of MenACWY control vaccine. Trial participants were enrolled by age into subgroups of 18-55, 56-69 and 70-plus years, and about 150, 27 and 61 TCR-sequenced participants, respectively, were included in these subgroups. What the research found in general, with its limitations: Because no day 14 peak-response samples were available, the repertoires could be characterized only after the peak T cell response. Participants were mostly white British, with more females than males. The authors suggested clonal diversity may have been underestimated. Only 5 to 7 AZD1222 recipients were SARS-CoV-2 seropositive at baseline, limiting conclusions about previously exposed vaccinees. Spike-specific TCR breadth and depth rose significantly after two AZD1222 doses compared with day 0 and with MenACWY recipients. In the small 56-69-year group, the increase in depth fell short of significance, most likely because of low power. Epitopes outside the regions mutated in the B.1.351 and B.1.1.7 variants were reportedly recognized by nearly half of the unique spike-specific TCRs. The whole spike protein was spanned by vaccine-associated CD4 TCRs, and dominant responses were seen in regions 160-218 and 743-854.

Turning to this clone: It has no known antigen specificity. It has no much larger one-base neighbor in the sample; base qualities were not kept.

The CDR3 regions of human TCRbeta chains were subjected to immunosequencing. From the authors' description of their analysis: Repertoire TCRs were checked for matches against a reference library of SARS-CoV-2-specific TCRs that had been generated using the MIRA antigen-specificity platform. Breadth meant the fraction of unique TCRs that were SARS-CoV-2-associated, whereas depth meant the fraction of total T cells that were SARS-CoV-2-associated. Each spike-specific TCR was assigned to its reactive spike region and to a CD4 or CD8 class using the MIRA data. Log10-transformed breadth and depth values were compared by one-way ANOVA with Sidak's multiple comparisons tests. This is the immuneACCESS table as TCRdb keeps it, with only in-frame sequences that have V and J called. A part of the clones is gone; compared with another copy, unresolved V genes explain less than half, and the rest is unexplained. V, J and clone size are taken as reported in that table, and D and trimming were inferred from the DNA itself. The table for this sample lists 150,000 to 200,000 clones; under 95% of them were counted only once. The leading ten clones occupy 1% to 1.5% of the sample.

The sample's time point label is to be understood as: about 28 days (+/-7) after the second vaccine dose. AZD1222 recipients given second doses at about 4 weeks or at about 12 weeks were pooled, since spike-specific TCR depth and breadth were not found to differ between the two schedules. The vaccinee samples were drawn from two UK trials, COV001 and COV002, one of which was a single-blind randomized controlled phase 2/3 trial testing AZD1222 (ChAdOx1 nCoV-19) in healthy adults. For TCRbeta chain sequencing, PBMC samples from trial participants were taken at day 0 and at day 28 after the second dose. From the germline V gene, CDR1 is LGHNA and CDR2 is YNFKEQ. Inclusive of the bounding cysteine and phenylalanine, the CDR3 is 12 residues long. The CDR3 DNA has 36 bases and is translated from base 1. Relative to germline, V is 4 bases shorter and J is 10 bases shorter, with 13 bases between their ends.

The V and J segments used are TRBV4-2 and TRBJ1-1; a confident D gene designation cannot be given. The sequence came from an adult who received the AZD1222 COVID-19 vaccine. This material consisted of peripheral blood, taken 28 days after the second AZD1222 dose. For the CDR3, the sequence is CASSRGPPGAFF. The nucleotides are TGTGCCAGCAGCCGAGGACCTCCCGGAGCTTTCTTT.